Below are 31 T cell receptor beta chains sequenced from a single sample in a study of blood T cell repertoires in COVID-19. This table comes from immunoSEQ multiplex PCR, and its TCRdb copy is limited to in-frame clones, with some not included. The table has fewer than 300,000 clones, approximately 85% seen once. Material for sequencing was peripheral blood. These receptors were taken from a man in his forties or fifties with active or convalescent COVID-19.

The rearrangement links TRBV11-2 to TRBJ2-3; TRBD1 matches 8 bases. The CDR3 length is 16 residues. The V gene's germline CDR1 is SGHAT and CDR2 FQNNGV. V lost 5 bases to trimming and J lost 6 bases; unmatched junction nucleotides: 13. The CDR3 DNA is TGTGCCAGCAGCCCCGGACAGGGTAATCCTTTCGATACGCAGTATTTT. The encoded protein is CASSPGQGNPFDTQYF. Full variable domain (missing parts from reference TRBV11-2 and TRBJ2-3): EAGVAQSPRYKIIEKRQSVAFWCNPISGHATLYWYQQILGQGPKLLIQFQNNGVVDDSQLPKDRFSAERLKGVDSTLKIQPAKLEDSAVYLCASSPGQGNPFDTQYFGPGTRLTVL.

The V and J genes are TRBV9 and TRBJ2-3, with D unresolved. The CDR3 spans 14 residues. Germline-derived CDR1 and CDR2 are SGDLS and YYNGEE. V lost 4 bases and J lost 1, with 10 bases in between. Written as DNA, the CDR3 is TGTGCCAGCAGCCCTCGGGTGGGCACAGATACGCAGTATTTT. Amino acid sequence: CASSPRVGTDTQYF.

V gene TRBV19 combines with J gene TRBJ2-3; 14 nucleotides align to TRBD2. The CDR3 has 20 amino acids. With 3 bases clipped from V and 0 bases from J, the junction kept 11 bases outside the gene matches. The germline gives CDR1 LNHDA, CDR2 SQIVND (reference sequence). Written as DNA, the CDR3 is TGTGCCAGTAGTATCACCCGACCGGGACTAGCGGGAGCTAGCACAGATACGCAGTATTTT. Protein sequence: CASSITRPGLAGASTDTQYF.

This clone has just one count. The rearrangement joins TRBV11-2 to TRBJ2-3, with TRBD2 as a possible D gene (6 bases). The CDR3 covers 14 residues. Germline V lookup: CDR1 SGHAT, CDR2 FQNNGV. Trimming cost V 7 bases and J 3 bases, with 14 bases left between them. The CDR3 region is CASKSQGGTDTQYF. In DNA form, the CDR3 reads TGTGCCAGCAAATCCCAAGGAGGGACAGATACGCAGTATTTT.

Only a few counts were recorded for this clone. The rearrangement links TRBV2 to TRBJ1-2, with D tentatively TRBD1 (6 bases). V was shortened by 3 bases and J by 8 bases, with 16 bases between the two germline ends. This CDR3 has 14 amino acids. In germline, CDR1 is SNHLY, CDR2 FYNNEI. The DNA for the CDR3 is TGTGCCAGCAGTGAGCCCCGGGGGGCGAAGGGCTACACCTTC. Its translation is CASSEPRGAKGYTF.

The chain uses TRBV7-2 and TRBJ2-7, with 9 bases fitting TRBD1. Trimming cost V 6 bases and J 0 bases; bases outside gene matches: 12. Germline loops: CDR1 SGHTA, CDR2 FQGNSA. CDR3 length: 17 residues. The CDR3 bases are TGTGCCAGCAGTTTCGGGCAGGGGGACAGGGCCTCCTACGAGCAGTACTTC. Amino acid sequence: CASSFGQGDRASYEQYF.

The chain employs TRBV5-5 and TRBJ2-7; 7 nucleotides match TRBD1. This CDR3 comprises 11 residues. The V gene's germline CDR1 is SGHKS and CDR2 YYEKEE (reference sequence). The CDR3 is CASSFGTVVQV. The CDR3 DNA reads as TGTGCCAGCAGCTTCGGGACAGTAGTCCAAGTA.

The chain combines TRBV5-1 with TRBJ2-3; 14 nucleotides line up with TRBD2. Trimming took 7 bases from V and 4 from J; bases not matched to a gene: 2. The CDR3 is made up of 14 amino acids. The germline gives CDR1 SGHRS, CDR2 YFSETQ. The CDR3 loop is CASRLAGGPDTQYF. The CDR3, as DNA: TGCGCCAGCCGACTAGCGGGAGGGCCAGATACGCAGTATTTT.

The rearrangement joins TRBV18 to TRBJ2-2; D is perhaps TRBD2 (7 bases). This CDR3 has 16 amino acids. Between the trimmed V and J ends, which lost 3 bases and 1 base, there was a span of 12 bases. CDR1 and CDR2 from the germline V gene are KGHSH and LQKENI. CDR3 coding DNA: TGTGCCAGCTCACCGGCGGGGGCGCGGAACACCGGGGAGCTGTTTTTT. Protein sequence: CASSPAGARNTGELFF.

V and J are TRBV5-1 and TRBJ2-1, with D perhaps matching TRBD1 (5 bases). The CDR3 contains 13 residues. The ends were cut back, 1 base at V and 8 bases at J, with 10 bases in the middle. CDR1 is SGHRS and CDR2 is YFSETQ in the germline V gene. The CDR3 here is CASSLPGSDEQFF. CDR3 bases: TGCGCCAGCAGCTTGCCAGGGTCTGATGAGCAGTTCTTC. Drawing the rest from reference TRBV5-1 and TRBJ2-1, the complete variable domain is KAGVTQTPRYLIKTRGQQVTLSCSPISGHRSVSWYQQTPGQGLQFLFEYFSETQRNKGNFPGRFSGRQFSNSRSEMNVSTLELGDSALYLCASSLPGSDEQFFGPGTRLTVL.

V is TRBV2 and J is TRBJ2-7; 9 positions match TRBD1. CDR3 size: 15 residues. The J segment lost 5 bases and the V segment lost 6 bases, leaving 11 bases of the junction unmatched. Germline V gene sequence: CDR1 SNHLY, CDR2 FYNNEI. CDR3 sequence reads: CASRRDRAIVNEQYF. In nucleotides, the CDR3 is TGTGCCAGCAGGAGGGACAGGGCGATAGTGAACGAGCAGTACTTC.

The chain employs TRBV13 and TRBJ1-1; a weak D match, TRBD1 (5 bases). CDR3 length: 13 amino acids. Germline assignment: CDR1 PRHDT and CDR2 FYEKMQ (reference sequence). V lost 4 bases to trimming and J lost 0 bases, with 6 bases between them. The DNA of the CDR3 is TGTGCCAGCAGCTCGACAGTGAACACTGAAGCTTTCTTT. Amino acid sequence: CASSSTVNTEAFF.

The V and J genes are TRBV3-1 (or the pseudogene TRBV3-2) and TRBJ2-6, with D possibly matching TRBD2 (5 bases). The CDR3 covers 14 residues. The germline CDR1 and CDR2 sequences are LGHDT and YNNKEL (reference sequence). The germline V and J ends were trimmed by 3 bases and 3 bases, with 6 bases remaining between them. As DNA, the CDR3 is TGTGCCAGCAGCCAGAGGGATGGGGCCAACGTCCTGACTTTC. It translates to CASSQRDGANVLTF.

The chain joins TRBV18 to TRBJ2-7; a weak D match, TRBD2 (6 bases). Germline V lookup: CDR1 KGHSH, CDR2 LQKENI. The CDR3 has 13 amino acids. V lost 5 bases and J 6 bases, leaving 14 bases between the germline ends. DNA of the CDR3: TGTGCCAGCTCATCCGTAACTAGCACCGAGCAGTACTTC. Translation: CASSSVTSTEQYF.

V usage is TRBV5-1 and J usage is TRBJ2-7, with 8 bases lining up with TRBD1. This CDR3 comprises 14 residues. J gave up 5 bases and V 4 bases, and 8 bases lay outside the gene matches. CDR1 is SGHRS and CDR2 is YFSETQ in the germline V gene. Written as DNA, the CDR3 is TGCGCCAGCAGCCGAAGGACAGGGTATGACGAGCAGTACTTC. Residues: CASSRRTGYDEQYF.

Notes on this clone: Other DNA sequences within the sample encode an identical CDR3. V usage is TRBV7-2 and J usage is TRBJ1-4; 8 bases line up with TRBD1. Germline trimming cut 5 bases from V and 5 bases from J; bases unmatched to any gene: 4. Germline-derived CDR1 and CDR2 are SGHTA and FQGNSA. There are 14 residues in the CDR3. This CDR3 is CASSPDRGNEKLFF. Here the CDR3 DNA reads TGTGCCAGCAGCCCCGACAGGGGAAATGAAAAACTGTTTTTT.

This chain connects TRBV12-3 or TRBV12-4 to TRBJ2-5, with a tentative D call TRBD1 (6 bases). The CDR3 covers 12 residues. V lost 6 bases, J lost 5 bases, and 10 bases lay in between. CDR3 sequence: CASRTGWETQYF. The CDR3 DNA follows: TGTGCCAGCAGAACAGGGTGGGAGACCCAGTACTTC.

This clone turned up a few times. V usage is TRBV28 and J usage is TRBJ1-5; tentative D call: TRBD1 (5 bases). With 7 bases removed from V and 4 bases from J, the gap between germline ends came to 14 bases. CDR3 length equals 14 residues. Per the germline V gene, CDR1 is MDHEN and CDR2 is SYDVKM. CDR3 DNA: TGTGCCAGCAACATGCTGGCAGGGAATCAGCCCCAGCATTTT. This encodes CASNMLAGNQPQHF.

The V call is TRBV6-5, the J call TRBJ1-6, with D perhaps TRBD1 (6 bases). Germline CDR1 and CDR2: MNHEY and SVGAGI. V was pared by 6 bases and J by 3 bases, with 9 bases between. The CDR3 runs to 14 residues. CDR3 DNA sequence: TGTGCCAGCAGCTCACAGGGCTATAATTCACCCCTCCACTTT. Translating gives CASSSQGYNSPLHF.

The chain employs TRBV4-2 and TRBJ1-5; maybe TRBD1 (5 bases). V was trimmed by 0 bases and J by 0 bases, leaving 24 bases between them. From germline, CDR1 is LGHNA and CDR2 YNFKEQ. The CDR3 runs 21 residues. DNA for the CDR3: TGTGCCAGCAGCCAAGATTACTCCCGGGGGGGGAGGGGTTATAGCAATCAGCCCCAGCATTTT. This translates into CASSQDYSRGGRGYSNQPQHF.

The rearrangement uses TRBV6-5 and TRBJ2-6; TRBD2 aligns across 7 bases. The V gene end was trimmed by 10 bases and the J gene end by 4 bases; junction bases not matched to a gene: 7. Germline V gene sequence: CDR1 MNHEY, CDR2 SVGAGI. The CDR3 is 14 residues long. CDR3 nucleotides: TGTGCCACCCCCGGGGGGTCCGGGGCCAACGTCCTGACTTTC. Translation: CATPGGSGANVLTF.

This chain joins TRBV5-4 and TRBJ2-7; 7 bases fit TRBD1. V shed 4 bases, J shed 3 bases, and the junction held 1 base outside the gene matches. The CDR3 totals 12 residues. Germline CDR1 and CDR2: SGHNT and YYREEE (reference sequence). The CDR3 loop is CASSRDSYEQYF. As DNA, the CDR3 is TGTGCCAGCAGCCGGGACAGCTACGAGCAGTACTTC. Filled out from reference TRBV5-4 and TRBJ2-7, the complete variable domain reads ETGVTQSPTHLIKTRGQQVTLRCSSQSGHNTVSWYQQALGQGPQFIFQYYREEENGRGNFPPRFSGLQFPNYSSELNVNALELDDSALYLCASSRDSYEQYFGPGTRLTVT.

The gene calls are TRBV29-1 and TRBJ2-6, with a tentative D call TRBD1 (6 bases). Trimming took 3 bases from V and 4 from J, leaving 16 bases between them. Germline values: CDR1 SQVTM, CDR2 ANQGSEA. The CDR3 runs to 16 residues. The CDR3 DNA sequence: TGCAGCGTTGAGATCAGGGGACCCCCCGGGGCCAACGTCCTGACTTTC. Translated, it gives CSVEIRGPPGANVLTF.

The rearrangement uses TRBV11-2 and TRBJ2-3; D is uncertain. V was shortened by 1 base and J by 6 bases, with 14 bases between the two germline ends. The CDR3 is 15 residues long. Per germline, CDR1 SGHAT and CDR2 FQNNGV. CDR3 DNA: TGTGCCAGCAGCTTAGCCCCGTCCCAGTTCGATACGCAGTATTTT. Protein: CASSLAPSQFDTQYF.

The gene calls are TRBV11-3 and TRBJ2-3, with 8 positions matching TRBD2. Germline trimming cut 2 bases from V and 1 base from J; bases unmatched to any gene: 8. Germline values: CDR1 SGHNT, CDR2 YENEEA. This CDR3 is 17 amino acids long. The DNA of the CDR3 is TGTGCCAGCAGCTTATGGGCGGGAGGAGGTGGCACAGATACGCAGTATTTT. Its protein is CASSLWAGGGGTDTQYF.

The V call is TRBV9, the J call TRBJ2-7, with 11 bases lining up with TRBD2. The CDR3 totals 17 residues. Trimming cost V 3 bases and J 3 bases; bases outside gene matches: 11. Germline CDR1 SGDLS, CDR2 YYNGEE. CDR3 protein: CASSAGLAEGLVYEQYF. CDR3 nucleotides: TGTGCCAGCAGCGCGGGACTAGCGGAGGGACTGGTCTACGAGCAGTACTTC.

V gene TRBV28 combines with J gene TRBJ2-3; D might be TRBD2 (5 bases). This CDR3 comprises 14 residues. V lost 0 bases and J lost 6, with 10 bases in between. Germline loops: CDR1 MDHEN, CDR2 SYDVKM. This chain's CDR3 is CASSLWRAMDTQYF. CDR3 bases: TGTGCCAGCAGTTTATGGAGGGCTATGGATACGCAGTATTTT.

V gene TRBV19 combines with J gene TRBJ1-5, with 8 bases fitting TRBD1. The V segment lost 5 bases and the J segment 3 bases; nucleotides outside the gene matches: 3. Per germline, CDR1 LNHDA and CDR2 SQIVND (reference sequence). This CDR3 has 14 amino acids. CDR3 sequence (DNA): TGTGCCAGTAGTCCAGGGGGCGTCAATCAGCCCCAGCATTTT. Translating it yields CASSPGGVNQPQHF.

The V call is TRBV28, the J call TRBJ1-5, with TRBD1 matching over 10 bases. The CDR3 extends over 16 amino acids. From germline, CDR1 is MDHEN and CDR2 SYDVKM. J gave up 9 bases and V 8 bases, and 16 bases lay outside the gene matches. CDR3: CASGPAGTGALRPQHF. CDR3 sequence (DNA): TGTGCCAGCGGACCGGCCGGGACAGGGGCCCTGAGGCCCCAGCATTTT.

This clone showed up just once. The rearrangement joins TRBV7-2 to TRBJ2-7; 8 nucleotides line up with TRBD2. The length of the CDR3 is 16 residues. J was trimmed by 0 bases and V by 3 bases; bases with no gene match: 7. Germline V gene data show CDR1 as SGHTA and CDR2 as FQGNSA. DNA of the CDR3: TGTGCCAGCAGCTTCCAAAGCGGGAGCCGCTCCTACGAGCAGTACTTC. Protein: CASSFQSGSRSYEQYF.

The CDR3 bases are TGTGCCAGCAGTGTGGGCCCAGGTGGCCTCAATCAGCCCCAGCATTTT. The encoded protein is CASSVGPGGLNQPQHF. The chain combines TRBV2 with TRBJ1-5; D is unclear. The CDR3 contains 16 residues. The germline V gene encodes CDR1 SNHLY and CDR2 FYNNEI. Trimming removed 4 bases at V and 3 bases at J, with 16 bases between.